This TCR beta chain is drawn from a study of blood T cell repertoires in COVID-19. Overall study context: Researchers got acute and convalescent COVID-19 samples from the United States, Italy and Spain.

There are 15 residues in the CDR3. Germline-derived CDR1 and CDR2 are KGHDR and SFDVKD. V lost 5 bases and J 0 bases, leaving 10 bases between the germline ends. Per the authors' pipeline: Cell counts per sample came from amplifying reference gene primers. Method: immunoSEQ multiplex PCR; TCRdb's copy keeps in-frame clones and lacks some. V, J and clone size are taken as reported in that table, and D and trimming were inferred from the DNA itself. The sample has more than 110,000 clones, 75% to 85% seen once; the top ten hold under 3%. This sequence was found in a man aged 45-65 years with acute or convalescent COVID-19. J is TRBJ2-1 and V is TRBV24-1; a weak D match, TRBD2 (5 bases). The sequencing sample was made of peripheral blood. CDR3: CATSAGELSYNEQFF. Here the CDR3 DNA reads TGTGCCACCAGTGCCGGGGAACTCTCCTACAATGAGCAGTTCTTC.